Following are 20 T cell receptor beta chains from one sample sequenced in a study of CD8 T cells in Susac syndrome. A quantity of about 0.5 to 1 ug RNA underwent reverse transcription using random hexamers. MiXCR, run by TCRdb on the immunoSEQ multiplex PCR reads, gives a single entry per CDR3 protein. Among about 280,000 distinct CDR3 sequences listed, approximately 85% were seen once. The sample consisted of CD8+ T cells from PBMCs. The receptors originated from a human donor with multiple sclerosis.

The J gene is TRBJ2-1, the V gene TRBV20-1; 16 nucleotides match TRBD2. The CDR3 is made up of 18 amino acids. The V and J ends lost 0 bases and 3 bases, in that order; junction bases with no gene match: 5. The V gene's germline CDR1 is DFQATT and CDR2 SNEGSKA (reference sequence). In DNA form, the CDR3 reads TGCAGTGCTAGAGACCCCGGGACTAGCGGGAGGGACTACAATGAGCAGTTCTTC. It codes for CSARDPGTSGRDYNEQFF.

V is TRBV30 and J is TRBJ1-1; TRBD1 might be the D (6 bases). The CDR3 extends over 12 amino acids. With 0 bases removed from V and 6 bases from J, the gap between germline ends came to 8 bases. Germline V gives CDR1 GTSNPN, CDR2 SVGIG (reference sequence). The CDR3: CAWSVGGSEAFF. The CDR3 region has the DNA TGTGCCTGGAGTGTAGGGGGTTCTGAAGCTTTCTTT.

The chain combines TRBV12-3 or TRBV12-4 with TRBJ1-2; D call uncertain. There are 12 residues in the CDR3. The ends were cut back, 3 bases at V and 6 bases at J, with 8 bases in the middle. The CDR3 region is CASSFGHNGYTF. The CDR3 DNA follows: TGTGCCAGCAGTTTTGGGCACAATGGCTACACCTTC.

The chain couples TRBV7-2 to TRBJ2-1; D uncertain. Per germline, CDR1 SGHTA and CDR2 FQGNSA. The V end lost 7 bases, the J end lost 0 bases, and 22 bases lay between the germline ends. The CDR3 sequence is 18 residues long. The CDR3 loop is CASIFGATTASSYNEQFF. CDR3 nucleotide sequence: TGTGCCAGCATCTTCGGTGCAACGACTGCCAGCTCCTACAATGAGCAGTTCTTC.

This chain joins TRBV2 and TRBJ2-3; D is ambiguous. There are 13 residues in the CDR3. Deletions cut 8 bases from V and 1 base from J, with 10 bases between. CDR1 SNHLY and CDR2 FYNNEI come from the germline V gene. The chain's CDR3 is CASPYGGTDTQYF. The DNA for the CDR3 is TGTGCCAGCCCCTACGGTGGCACAGATACGCAGTATTTT.

The genes are TRBV20-1 and TRBJ2-4, with a tentative D call TRBD1 (5 bases). Germline-derived CDR1 and CDR2 are DFQATT and SNEGSKA (reference sequence). The ends were cut back, 8 bases at V and 6 bases at J, with 14 bases in the middle. The CDR3 extends over 12 amino acids. The CDR3 is CSQGQGGNIQYF. CDR3 sequence (DNA): TGCAGTCAGGGCCAGGGCGGAAACATTCAGTACTTC.

The rearrangement joins TRBV5-6 to TRBJ1-1; TRBD1 is a possible D gene (5 bases). The germline V and J ends were trimmed by 2 bases and 4 bases, with 18 bases remaining between them. The CDR3 extends over 16 amino acids. CDR1 is SGHDT, CDR2 YYEEEE, per germline. The CDR3 coding sequence is TGTGCCAGCAGCTTCAGACAGAGGGCCTCGAGCACTGAAGCTTTCTTT. As protein: CASSFRQRASSTEAFF.

The V and J genes are TRBV5-6 and TRBJ2-5, with a tentative D call TRBD1 (7 bases). The CDR3 runs 14 residues. Per germline, CDR1 SGHDT and CDR2 YYEEEE. V dropped 2 bases and J dropped 5 bases, with 13 bases sitting between them. The CDR3 DNA is TGTGCCAGCAGCTTACTGGAGGGGGCGGAGACCCAGTACTTC. Translating gives CASSLLEGAETQYF.

This clonotype was observed a handful of times. V usage is TRBV7-9 and J usage is TRBJ2-3; D not resolved. The CDR3 contains 13 residues. The germline gives CDR1 SEHNR, CDR2 FQNEAQ (reference sequence). The V gene lost 3 bases and the J gene lost 2 bases, with 6 bases spanning the gap. The CDR3 region has the DNA TGTGCCAGCAGCTTGGAGAACACAGATACGCAGTATTTT. Its protein is CASSLENTDTQYF.

V and J are TRBV27 and TRBJ1-5; maybe TRBD1 (5 bases). The CDR3 length is 15 residues. Per germline, CDR1 MNHEY and CDR2 SMNVEV (reference sequence). Trimming left V 5 bases short and J 7 bases short, with 18 bases between. DNA for the CDR3: TGTGCCAGCAGTCGGAGGGAGGGGTTCCTACAGCCCCAGCATTTT. Encoded protein: CASSRREGFLQPQHF.

The gene calls are TRBV18 and TRBJ2-7; the D gene could be TRBD1 or TRBD2 (5 bases each). This CDR3 region has 13 residues. CDR1 and CDR2 from the germline V gene are KGHSH and LQKENI. Trimming took off 3 bases at V and 2 bases at J, with 8 bases between the two ends. The CDR3 region is CASSPRGTYEQYF. CDR3 nucleotide sequence: TGTGCCAGCTCACCGAGGGGTACCTACGAGCAGTACTTC.

This chain uses TRBV24-1 with TRBJ2-1, with 9 nucleotides matching TRBD2. V shed 9 bases, J shed 2 bases, and the junction held 10 bases outside the gene matches. This CDR3 has 16 amino acids. Germline-derived CDR1 and CDR2 are KGHDR and SFDVKD. The CDR3 region is CATPTQTSGAYNEQFF. The CDR3, as DNA: TGTGCCACCCCAACCCAGACTAGCGGAGCCTACAATGAGCAGTTCTTC.

Remarks on this clonotype: Its ends do not fully match the called genes, so a read error is possible. The chain recombines TRBV5-1 with TRBJ2-7; D might be TRBD1 (6 bases). Germline CDR1 and CDR2: SGHRS and YFSETQ. The CDR3 is 15 residues long. Here the CDR3 DNA reads TGCGCCAGCAGCTTGGGCAGGGGCGGTAGGTACGGGCAGTACTTC. Residues: CASSLGRGGRYGQYF.

This clonotype was observed a single time. This sequence joins TRBV6-2 or TRBV6-3 and TRBJ2-7; 13 nucleotides align to TRBD2. Germline V gene sequence: CDR1 MNHEY, CDR2 SVGEGT. This CDR3 contains 18 residues. With V trimmed by 6 bases and J by 5 bases, 16 bases remained unmatched. CDR3: CASSSLTSGRAAVDEQYF. CDR3 nucleotide sequence: TGTGCCAGCAGCTCCTTAACTAGCGGGAGGGCCGCGGTCGACGAGCAGTACTTC.

The rearrangement uses TRBV27 and TRBJ2-1; 10 bases map to TRBD2. Per the germline V gene, CDR1 is MNHEY and CDR2 is SMNVEV (reference sequence). The CDR3 contains 16 residues. With V trimmed by 3 bases and J by 3 bases, 5 bases remained unmatched. The CDR3 DNA follows: TGTGCCAGCAGTTTTACTAGCGGGGTTCACTACAATGAGCAGTTCTTC. Its protein product is CASSFTSGVHYNEQFF.

This sequence joins TRBV4-1 and TRBJ1-4, with unresolved D. The germline V gene has CDR1 MGHRA and CDR2 YSYEKL. The CDR3 runs to 15 residues. The V end was cut by 3 bases, the J end by 3 bases, with 11 bases between. The CDR3 nucleotides are TGCGCCAGCAGCCAGAGCCAGAGAGCTAATGAAAAACTGTTTTTT. Its protein is CASSQSQRANEKLFF.

The chain has TRBV28 and TRBJ2-2; D is perhaps TRBD2 (6 bases). The CDR3 consists of 13 residues. V was shortened by 5 bases and J by 7 bases, with 11 bases between the two germline ends. CDR1 is MDHEN, CDR2 SYDVKM, per germline. The CDR3 loop is CASSTLGGGELFF. CDR3 bases: TGTGCCAGCAGTACCCTGGGGGGCGGGGAGCTGTTTTTT.

The rearrangement joins TRBV4-1 to TRBJ2-7, with D hard to call. CDR3 length: 13 amino acids. Between the trimmed V and J ends, which lost 0 bases and 4 bases, there was a span of 7 bases. In germline, CDR1 is MGHRA, CDR2 YSYEKL. Written as DNA, the CDR3 is TGCGCCAGCAGCCAAGAGGGCAGGTACGAGCAGTACTTC. It yields the protein CASSQEGRYEQYF.

The chain is built from TRBV15 and TRBJ2-5; no reliable D call. CDR3 length: 14 amino acids. Trimming took 3 bases from V and 5 from J, leaving 13 bases between them. CDR1 and CDR2 (germline): LNHNV, YYDKDF (reference sequence). The CDR3, as DNA: TGTGCCACCAGCAGTCAAGGGCTTTTCGAGACCCAGTACTTC. Translated: CATSSQGLFETQYF.

This chain links TRBV3-1 with TRBJ2-1; 9 bases are a match to TRBD2. The CDR3 is made up of 20 amino acids. Germline V gene lookup returns CDR1 LGHDT and CDR2 YNNKEL (reference sequence). With V trimmed by 0 bases and J by 5 bases, 17 bases remained unmatched. CDR3 loop: CASSQDPQILSGRLDNEQFF. CDR3 DNA: TGTGCCAGCAGCCAAGATCCACAAATTCTGAGCGGGAGGTTAGACAATGAGCAGTTCTTC.